These T cell receptor beta chains were read from a single sample in a study of control samples from healthy donors and cancer patients. The repertoire was sequenced with immunoSEQ multiplex PCR; TCRdb's copy has only in-frame clones and lacks some. The data show around 82,000 clones, around 87% seen once. Input material: blood. Receptors were obtained from a man aged 50-60 years in good health. CDR3s include the opening cysteine and the closing phenylalanine or tryptophan. The D gene is left open where the match is weak. Clone size appears in some rows only: once, few, many, or a class for an expanded clone.

clone size: few
V gene: TRBV27
D gene: -
CDR3 length: 15
J gene: TRBJ2-3
CDR3 DNA: TGTGCCAGCAGTTTATCCTACCCTCCGGTAAATACGCAGTATTTT
CDR3 protein: CASSLSYPPVNTQYF

clone size: -
V gene: TRBV2
D gene: -
CDR3 length: 15
J gene: TRBJ1-1
CDR3 DNA: TGTGCCAGCAGTGAATTCTACCCCATGAACACTGAAGCTTTCTTT
CDR3 protein: CASSEFYPMNTEAFF

clone size: -
V gene: TRBV7-6
D gene: TRBD2
CDR3 length: 15
J gene: TRBJ2-1
CDR3 DNA: TGTGCCAGCAGCCCTAGCGGGAGGGCCGTCGATGAGCAGTTCTTC
CDR3 protein: CASSPSGRAVDEQFF

clone size: -
V gene: TRBV12-3/TRBV12-4
D gene: -
CDR3 length: 13
J gene: TRBJ1-2
CDR3 DNA: TGTGCCAGCAGTTCGGGCCTCAACTATGGCTACACCTTC
CDR3 protein: CASSSGLNYGYTF

clone size: -
V gene: TRBV7-3
D gene: TRBD2
CDR3 length: 16
J gene: TRBJ2-5
CDR3 DNA: TGTGCCAGCAGCCACGGACTAGCGGGGGGTGGAGAGACCCAGTACTTC
CDR3 protein: CASSHGLAGGGETQYF

clone size: -
V gene: TRBV19
D gene: -
CDR3 length: 14
J gene: TRBJ1-1
CDR3 DNA: TGTGCCAGTAGCCCCGCCGCTCAAGGCACTGAAGCTTTCTTT
CDR3 protein: CASSPAAQGTEAFF

clone size: few
V gene: TRBV7-8
D gene: -
CDR3 length: 14
J gene: TRBJ1-1
CDR3 DNA: TGTGCCAGCAGCTTGGGCAGGACGAACACTGAAGCTTTCTTT
CDR3 protein: CASSLGRTNTEAFF

clone size: -
V gene: TRBV4-3
D gene: -
CDR3 length: 15
J gene: TRBJ2-1
CDR3 DNA: TGCGCCAGCAGCCAAGATTGGGGCCGGGACAATGAGCAGTTCTTC
CDR3 protein: CASSQDWGRDNEQFF

clone size: -
V gene: TRBV5-1
D gene: -
CDR3 length: 11
J gene: TRBJ1-1
CDR3 DNA: TGCGCCAGCAGCTTGAACACTGAAGCTTTCTTT
CDR3 protein: CASSLNTEAFF

clone size: once
V gene: TRBV7-8
D gene: TRBD2
CDR3 length: 16
J gene: TRBJ2-5
CDR3 DNA: TGTGCCAGCAGCCCCCCACTAGCGGGGTACCAAGAGACCCAGTACTTC
CDR3 protein: CASSPPLAGYQETQYF

clone size: -
V gene: TRBV19
D gene: -
CDR3 length: 12
J gene: TRBJ1-2
CDR3 DNA: TGTGCCAGTAAGGTGGAAAACTATGGCTACACCTTC
CDR3 protein: CASKVENYGYTF

clone size: -
V gene: TRBV19
D gene: -
CDR3 length: 15
J gene: TRBJ2-1
CDR3 DNA: TGTGCCAGTAGTATAGACGCTAGCTCCTACAATGAGCAGTTCTTC
CDR3 protein: CASSIDASSYNEQFF

clone size: -
V gene: TRBV6-5
D gene: TRBD1
CDR3 length: 15
J gene: TRBJ1-1
CDR3 DNA: TGTGCCAGCAGTCCAGAGACAGGGGGTTACACTGAAGCTTTCTTT
CDR3 protein: CASSPETGGYTEAFF

clone size: -
V gene: TRBV24-1
D gene: -
CDR3 length: 13
J gene: TRBJ2-1
CDR3 DNA: TGTGCCACCAGTGATTCACAGTCCACTGAGCAGTTCTTC
CDR3 protein: CATSDSQSTEQFF

clone size: -
V gene: TRBV23-1
D gene: -
CDR3 length: 17
J gene: TRBJ2-3
CDR3 DNA: TGCGCCAGCAGTCAAAAGGGTCCGGACTTTAGAGGAGATACGCAGTATTTT
CDR3 protein: CASSQKGPDFRGDTQYF

clone size: -
V gene: TRBV7-2
D gene: -
CDR3 length: 13
J gene: TRBJ1-2
CDR3 DNA: TGTGCCAGCAGCCCGGACAAATATTATGGCTACACCTTC
CDR3 protein: CASSPDKYYGYTF

clone size: once
V gene: TRBV7-9
D gene: -
CDR3 length: 12
J gene: TRBJ2-1
CDR3 DNA: TGTGCCAGCAGCTCGGTCCCGGGTGAGCAGTTCTTC
CDR3 protein: CASSSVPGEQFF

clone size: -
V gene: TRBV12-5
D gene: -
CDR3 length: 17
J gene: TRBJ1-5
CDR3 DNA: TGTGCTAGTGGTTTTTGCCGGGACGGGCTTTTATGTCAGCCCCAGCATTTT
CDR3 protein: CASGFCRDGLLCQPQHF

clone size: -
V gene: TRBV27
D gene: TRBD1
CDR3 length: 12
J gene: TRBJ1-1
CDR3 DNA: TGTGCCAGCAGTTCTCGGGACAGGGAAGCTTTCTTT
CDR3 protein: CASSSRDREAFF

clone size: -
V gene: TRBV9
D gene: -
CDR3 length: 15
J gene: TRBJ2-7
CDR3 DNA: TGTGCCAGCAGCGTAGGTGGAGGGGGCTCCTACGAGCAGTACTTC
CDR3 protein: CASSVGGGGSYEQYF

clone size: -
V gene: TRBV15
D gene: -
CDR3 length: 12
J gene: TRBJ2-3
CDR3 DNA: TGTGCCACCAGCAGCCGCCAAGATACGCAGTATTTT
CDR3 protein: CATSSRQDTQYF

clone size: -
V gene: TRBV27
D gene: -
CDR3 length: 13
J gene: TRBJ1-2
CDR3 DNA: TGTGCCAGCAGTTTATATTTTGCAGGAGGCTACACCTTC
CDR3 protein: CASSLYFAGGYTF

clone size: -
V gene: TRBV12-3/TRBV12-4
D gene: -
CDR3 length: 13
J gene: TRBJ1-2
CDR3 DNA: TGTGCCAGCAGTCCCTTCGGACAGTATGGCTACACCTTC
CDR3 protein: CASSPFGQYGYTF

clone size: -
V gene: TRBV2
D gene: -
CDR3 length: 15
J gene: TRBJ1-1
CDR3 DNA: TGTGCCAGCAGTGAATGGACACCCCGGGTGTCTGAAGCTTTCTTT
CDR3 protein: CASSEWTPRVSEAFF

clone size: -
V gene: TRBV18
D gene: -
CDR3 length: 14
J gene: TRBJ1-1
CDR3 DNA: TGTGCCAGCTCACCAGGGACACAAGACACTGAAGCTTTCTTT
CDR3 protein: CASSPGTQDTEAFF

clone size: -
V gene: TRBV6-5
D gene: -
CDR3 length: 11
J gene: TRBJ2-3
CDR3 DNA: TGTGCCAGCAGTTACGGGGATACGCAGTATTTT
CDR3 protein: CASSYGDTQYF

clone size: -
V gene: TRBV30
D gene: -
CDR3 length: 12
J gene: TRBJ2-7
CDR3 DNA: TGTGCCTGGAGTCCTAGTCAGCGAGAGCAGTACTTC
CDR3 protein: CAWSPSQREQYF

clone size: -
V gene: TRBV7-3
D gene: -
CDR3 length: 13
J gene: TRBJ2-1
CDR3 DNA: TGTGCCAGCAGCTTATCAGGGAACAATGAGCAGTTCTTC
CDR3 protein: CASSLSGNNEQFF

clone size: -
V gene: TRBV3-1/TRBV3-2
D gene: -
CDR3 length: 12
J gene: TRBJ1-6
CDR3 DNA: TGTGCCAGCAGCCAAGATATGGGTAACCTCCACTTT
CDR3 protein: CASSQDMGNLHF

clone size: -
V gene: TRBV20-1
D gene: -
CDR3 length: 15
J gene: TRBJ2-1
CDR3 DNA: TGCAGTGCTAGTCCCTCACTAGCTTCCTACAATGAGCAGTTCTTC
CDR3 protein: CSASPSLASYNEQFF

clone size: -
V gene: TRBV7-3
D gene: -
CDR3 length: 14
J gene: TRBJ2-2
CDR3 DNA: TGTGCCAGCCAGAAGCAGCCCAACACCGGGGAGCTGTTTTTT
CDR3 protein: CASQKQPNTGELFF

clone size: once
V gene: TRBV4-3
D gene: -
CDR3 length: 15
J gene: TRBJ1-4
CDR3 DNA: TGCGCCAGCAGCCAAGAGAAGGGGGGCGGTGAAAAACTGTTTTTT
CDR3 protein: CASSQEKGGGEKLFF

clone size: -
V gene: TRBV24-1
D gene: -
CDR3 length: 15
J gene: TRBJ1-2
CDR3 DNA: TGTGCCACCAGTGATTCGGTTGGAAATATCTATGGCTACACCTTC
CDR3 protein: CATSDSVGNIYGYTF

clone size: once
V gene: TRBV30
D gene: TRBD1
CDR3 length: 12
J gene: TRBJ2-3
CDR3 DNA: TGTGCCTGGACCAGGGGGACAGATATGCAGTATTTT
CDR3 protein: CAWTRGTDMQYF

clone size: -
V gene: TRBV2
D gene: -
CDR3 length: 14
J gene: TRBJ1-2
CDR3 DNA: TGTGCCAGCAGTGTAGAGGCCTTTGACTATGGCTACACCTTC
CDR3 protein: CASSVEAFDYGYTF

clone size: -
V gene: TRBV19
D gene: TRBD1
CDR3 length: 14
J gene: TRBJ1-3
CDR3 DNA: TGTGCCAGTACCCGGACAGGGGGAGGTAACACCATATATTTT
CDR3 protein: CASTRTGGGNTIYF

clone size: -
V gene: TRBV15
D gene: -
CDR3 length: 15
J gene: TRBJ1-5
CDR3 DNA: TGTGCCACCAGCAGTGACGTCACCAGGAATCAGCCCCAGCATTTT
CDR3 protein: CATSSDVTRNQPQHF

clone size: once
V gene: TRBV13
D gene: -
CDR3 length: 15
J gene: TRBJ1-3
CDR3 DNA: TGTGCCAGCAGCTTAGGGTCGGCGATTGGAAACACCATATATTTT
CDR3 protein: CASSLGSAIGNTIYF

clone size: -
V gene: TRBV7-2
D gene: -
CDR3 length: 15
J gene: TRBJ2-2
CDR3 DNA: TGTGCCAGCAGCCTCCGCTCCGGGGGCACCGGGGAGCTGTTTTTT
CDR3 protein: CASSLRSGGTGELFF

clone size: -
V gene: TRBV30
D gene: -
CDR3 length: 13
J gene: TRBJ1-5
CDR3 DNA: TGTGCCTGGAGTCCGGTGGGGATTCAGCCCCAGCATTTT
CDR3 protein: CAWSPVGIQPQHF

clone size: -
V gene: TRBV7-6
D gene: -
CDR3 length: 15
J gene: TRBJ2-5
CDR3 DNA: TGTGCCAGCAGCCTCCGGGGAGACCTCCAAGAGACCCAGTACTTC
CDR3 protein: CASSLRGDLQETQYF

clone size: -
V gene: TRBV7-9
D gene: -
CDR3 length: 14
J gene: TRBJ2-7
CDR3 DNA: TGTGCCAGCAGCTTAGACTCTCCGAACTACGAGCAGTACTTC
CDR3 protein: CASSLDSPNYEQYF

clone size: -
V gene: TRBV24-1
D gene: -
CDR3 length: 16
J gene: TRBJ2-1
CDR3 DNA: TGTGCCACCAGTGATGTCCCGGGCAGGGGTAGCAATGAGCAGTTCTTC
CDR3 protein: CATSDVPGRGSNEQFF

clone size: -
V gene: TRBV10-3
D gene: -
CDR3 length: 13
J gene: TRBJ1-6
CDR3 DNA: TGTGCCATCAGGACAAAATATAATTCACCCCTCCACTTT
CDR3 protein: CAIRTKYNSPLHF

clone size: -
V gene: TRBV4-1
D gene: -
CDR3 length: 14
J gene: TRBJ1-6
CDR3 DNA: TGCGCCAGCAGCCAACGGGGGAAAAATTCACCCCTCCACTTT
CDR3 protein: CASSQRGKNSPLHF

clone size: -
V gene: TRBV23-1
D gene: -
CDR3 length: 16
J gene: TRBJ2-7
CDR3 DNA: TGCGCCAGCAGTCAATATAGAGAATACCCAAACTACGAGCAGTACTTC
CDR3 protein: CASSQYREYPNYEQYF

clone size: -
V gene: TRBV7-2
D gene: -
CDR3 length: 14
J gene: TRBJ1-5
CDR3 DNA: TGTGCCAGCAGCTTGAGGTGGCAGGGCCAGCCCCAGCATTTT
CDR3 protein: CASSLRWQGQPQHF

clone size: -
V gene: TRBV28
D gene: TRBD1
CDR3 length: 17
J gene: TRBJ1-3
CDR3 DNA: TGTGCCAGCAGTTTACCAGGACAGGGGTTGGCTGGAAACACCATATATTTT
CDR3 protein: CASSLPGQGLAGNTIYF

clone size: -
V gene: TRBV4-3
D gene: TRBD1
CDR3 length: 14
J gene: TRBJ1-4
CDR3 DNA: TGCGCCAGCAGCCCAGGGGGGGATGGAGAAAAACTGTTTTTT
CDR3 protein: CASSPGGDGEKLFF

clone size: -
V gene: TRBV10-3
D gene: -
CDR3 length: 13
J gene: TRBJ1-1
CDR3 DNA: TGTGCCATCAGTGCTACAGTGGGCACTGAAGCTTTCTTT
CDR3 protein: CAISATVGTEAFF

clone size: -
V gene: TRBV24-1
D gene: TRBD2
CDR3 length: 16
J gene: TRBJ2-1
CDR3 DNA: TGTGCCACCAGGGGGACTAGCGGGAGCTCCTACAATGAGCAGTTCTTC
CDR3 protein: CATRGTSGSSYNEQFF

clone size: few
V gene: TRBV3-1/TRBV3-2
D gene: -
CDR3 length: 14
J gene: TRBJ1-6
CDR3 DNA: TGTGCCAGCAGCCAAGTTACAGGGAGTCCACCCCTCCACTTT
CDR3 protein: CASSQVTGSPPLHF

clone size: -
V gene: TRBV9
D gene: -
CDR3 length: 16
J gene: TRBJ2-2
CDR3 DNA: TGTGCCAGCAGCCCTCGGATCCTAACGAACACCGGGGAGCTGTTTTTT
CDR3 protein: CASSPRILTNTGELFF